The rows below give T cell receptor beta chains drawn from one sample of a study of OX40 agonist ivuxolimab in advanced cancers. The table came from immunoSEQ multiplex PCR; TCRdb's copy has only in-frame clones and leaves some out. The repertoire holds 80,000 or so clones, with over 75% as singletons. This sample comprised CD4+ or CD8+ T cells sorted from blood, obtained in a trial of the OX40 agonist ivuxolimab. The source of these receptors is an adult with an advanced solid tumor such as melanoma, head and neck, liver or kidney cancer. Each CDR3 is given with its conserved first and last residue. D genes are given only for firm matches. Clone size, where shown, is once, few, many, or a class for clones that have expanded.

J: TRBJ1-4; D: NA; V: TRBV9; size: NA; length: 15; CDR3: CASSVGGGANEKLFF; DNA: TGTGCCAGCAGCGTAGGAGGGGGAGCTAATGAAAAACTGTTTTTT
J: TRBJ2-1; D: TRBD2; V: TRBV7-2; size: NA; length: 20; CDR3: CASSLAPLAGVPSSYNEQFF; DNA: TGTGCCAGCAGCTTAGCGCCATTAGCGGGAGTCCCTAGCTCCTACAATGAGCAGTTCTTC
J: TRBJ1-1; D: NA; V: TRBV12-5; size: few; length: 12; CDR3: CASGGTSTEAFF; DNA: TGTGCTAGTGGTGGGACATCGACTGAAGCTTTCTTT
J: TRBJ2-7; D: TRBD2; V: TRBV5-6; size: NA; length: 18; CDR3: CASSLFVRTSGGPYEQYF; DNA: TGTGCCAGCAGCCTCTTCGTTCGTACTAGCGGGGGGCCCTACGAGCAGTACTTC
J: TRBJ2-7; D: TRBD1; V: TRBV5-6; size: NA; length: 16; CDR3: CASSLAGGTGVVEQYF; DNA: TGTGCCAGCAGCTTGGCCGGAGGGACAGGGGTCGTCGAGCAGTACTTC
J: TRBJ1-4; D: NA; V: TRBV6-1; size: NA; length: 15; CDR3: CASSDGRGLPEVLFF; DNA: TGTGCCAGCAGTGATGGACGGGGACTCCCGGAGGTACTGTTTTTT
J: TRBJ2-2; D: NA; V: TRBV25-1; size: NA; length: 10; CDR3: CASGRGELFF; DNA: TGTGCCAGCGGAAGGGGGGAGCTGTTTTTT
J: TRBJ1-1; D: TRBD1; V: TRBV27; size: NA; length: 13; CDR3: CASSLEGQDKAFF; DNA: TGTGCCAGCAGTTTAGAGGGACAGGACAAAGCTTTCTTT
J: TRBJ2-1; D: TRBD2; V: TRBV4-1; size: NA; length: 16; CDR3: CASSQLAGGPVSEQFF; DNA: TGCGCCAGCAGCCAACTAGCGGGAGGCCCAGTGAGTGAGCAGTTCTTC
J: TRBJ2-1; D: TRBD2; V: TRBV27; size: NA; length: 17; CDR3: CASSRERASGRYNEQFF; DNA: TGTGCCAGCAGCCGCGAGCGGGCTAGCGGGCGCTACAATGAGCAGTTCTTC
J: TRBJ2-7; D: NA; V: TRBV29-1; size: NA; length: 16; CDR3: CSVSPQGWNWGYEQYF; DNA: TGCAGCGTCAGTCCCCAGGGTTGGAACTGGGGCTACGAGCAGTACTTC
J: TRBJ1-2; D: NA; V: TRBV21-1; size: few; length: 15; CDR3: CASSRNREYGYGYTF; DNA: TGTGCCAGCAGCAGAAACAGGGAGTACGGCTATGGCTACACCTTC
J: TRBJ2-7; D: NA; V: TRBV10-2; size: NA; length: 11; CDR3: CASINGHEQYF; DNA: TGCGCCAGCATCAACGGACACGAGCAGTACTTC
J: TRBJ2-7; D: NA; V: TRBV2; size: NA; length: 14; CDR3: CASSENHGVHEQYF; DNA: TGTGCCAGCAGTGAAAACCATGGGGTCCACGAGCAGTACTTC
J: TRBJ1-2; D: NA; V: TRBV15; size: NA; length: 15; CDR3: CATSRARGGYGGYTF; DNA: TGTGCCACCAGCAGAGCCCGGGGGGGATATGGTGGCTACACCTTC
J: TRBJ1-6; D: NA; V: TRBV21-1; size: few; length: 16; CDR3: CASSGRQFNPYSPLHF; DNA: TGTGCCAGCAGCGGCCGACAGTTCAACCCTTATTCACCCCTCCACTTT
J: TRBJ2-7; D: TRBD2; V: TRBV6-6; size: NA; length: 11; CDR3: CASTRGDEQYF; DNA: TGTGCCAGCACCCGGGGGGACGAGCAGTACTTC
J: TRBJ1-1; D: NA; V: TRBV7-9; size: NA; length: 15; CDR3: CASSPTSPGNTEAFF; DNA: TGTGCCAGCAGCCCCACATCCCCAGGGAACACTGAAGCTTTCTTT
J: TRBJ1-2; D: TRBD1; V: TRBV2; size: NA; length: 16; CDR3: CASSTPTGAYNYGYTF; DNA: TGTGCCAGCAGCACACCTACAGGGGCTTATAACTATGGCTACACCTTC
J: TRBJ2-2; D: TRBD1; V: TRBV5-6; size: NA; length: 16; CDR3: CASSPDRGMDTGELFF; DNA: TGTGCCAGCAGCCCCGACAGGGGGATGGACACCGGGGAGCTGTTTTTT
J: TRBJ1-2; D: NA; V: TRBV10-3; size: NA; length: 13; CDR3: CAIKAGFFYGYTF; DNA: TGTGCCATCAAGGCAGGCTTTTTCTATGGCTACACCTTC
J: TRBJ2-2; D: NA; V: TRBV6-5; size: NA; length: 12; CDR3: CASMRNTGELFF; DNA: TGTGCCAGCATGCGGAACACCGGGGAGCTGTTTTTT
J: TRBJ1-5; D: TRBD1; V: TRBV28; size: NA; length: 15; CDR3: CASSQNRGWNQPQHF; DNA: TGTGCCAGCAGCCAAAACAGGGGTTGGAATCAGCCCCAGCATTTT
J: TRBJ1-6; D: NA; V: TRBV5-4; size: NA; length: 14; CDR3: CASRPGLDNSPLHF; DNA: TGTGCCAGCAGACCAGGGCTGGATAATTCACCCCTCCACTTT
J: TRBJ1-2; D: TRBD1; V: TRBV7-9; size: NA; length: 16; CDR3: CASSLANIRTGGGYTF; DNA: TGTGCCAGCAGCTTAGCCAATATACGGACAGGGGGTGGCTACACCTTC